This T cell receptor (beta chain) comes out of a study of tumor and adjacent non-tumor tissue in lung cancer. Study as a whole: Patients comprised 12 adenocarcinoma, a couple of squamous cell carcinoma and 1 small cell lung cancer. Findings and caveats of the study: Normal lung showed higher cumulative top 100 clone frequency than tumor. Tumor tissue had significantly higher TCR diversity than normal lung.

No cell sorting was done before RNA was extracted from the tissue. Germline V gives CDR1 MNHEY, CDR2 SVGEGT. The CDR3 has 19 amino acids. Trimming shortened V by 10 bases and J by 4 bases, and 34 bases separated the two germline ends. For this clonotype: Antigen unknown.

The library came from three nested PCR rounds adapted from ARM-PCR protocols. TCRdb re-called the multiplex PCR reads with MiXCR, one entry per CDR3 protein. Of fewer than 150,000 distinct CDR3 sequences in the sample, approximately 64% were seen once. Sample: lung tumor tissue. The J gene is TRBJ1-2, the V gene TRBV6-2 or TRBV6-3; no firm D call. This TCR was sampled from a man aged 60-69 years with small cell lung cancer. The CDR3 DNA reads TGTGCCAACACCAAGTACCAGCCTTCAATGGGAGAGATTTTCTATGGCTACACCTTC. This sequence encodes CANTKYQPSMGEIFYGYTF.